The clone carrying this TCR beta chain was seen just once. Its antigen is not known. This CDR3 is 15 amino acids long. V shed 1 base and J shed 0 bases, with 10 bases lying between them. Germline loops: CDR1 SGHVS, CDR2 FQNEAQ. Some clones are missing from TCRdb's copy, which holds only in-frame ones; the method was immunoSEQ multiplex PCR. The profile covers about 55,000 clones, with about 80% appearing a single time and 6% to 6.5% taken by the ten largest. Time point described: week 23, last vaccination. Vaccinated patients received 300 ug of mutant IDH1 20-mer peptide per dose, with topical imiquimod. The sample belongs to a study of a mutant IDH1 vaccine in newly diagnosed glioma. As for the study in general: Each patient was administered eight vaccinations, scheduled in weeks 1, 3, 5, 7, 11, 15, 19 and 23. It was radiotherapy, temozolomide, or both that patients received previously, with most receiving both. First vaccine doses came 4-6 weeks after radiotherapy alone, or with temozolomide cycles.

Overall study results and limits: Seemingly, pseudoprogression had no relation to changes in the top peripheral T cell clonotypes.

The sequenced sample was PBMCs, obtained from a glioma patient whose treatment included an IDH1 peptide vaccine. The chain recombines TRBV7-8 with TRBJ2-7; D uncertain. The source of this sequence is a man aged 40-49 years with glioma. In nucleotides, the CDR3 is TGTGCCAGCAGCTTAGGGCAGGTGGGCTCCTACGAGCAGTACTTC. Its protein product is CASSLGQVGSYEQYF.